The 13 T cell receptor beta chains reported below all come from one sample, sequenced in a study of Graves' ophthalmopathy and Graves' hyperthyroidism (dated by TCRdb to between 2018 and 2020). Sequencing relied on an Illumina HiSeq 2000. For repertoire sequencing, the TCR beta CDR3 regions were amplified from RNA transcripts. The first round of RT-PCR was done with HTBI primers and the Qiagen OneStep RT-PCR kit, and was followed by a second round of multiplex PCR, then size selection and purification. TCRdb itself trimmed the public reads at Q25 with fastp, ran MiXCR and retained productive beta chains. Each entry merges the rows of one CDR3 protein and shows their most common DNA and genes. Present in this sample are around 600,000 distinct CDR3 sequences, 35% to 50% of which were seen just once. 3% to 4% of the sample goes to the ten largest clones. The sequenced material came from peripheral blood. These receptors were obtained from an adult man with Graves' ophthalmopathy.

About this clonotype: Possible read error: a much larger clone is one base away. The V call is TRBV5-1, the J call TRBJ2-7; 13 bases match TRBD2. The CDR3 consists of 15 residues. Germline V CDR1 and CDR2: SGHRS, YFSETQ. The CDR3 is CASSVGGLAGDEQCF. The DNA for the CDR3 is TGCGCCAGCAGCGTCGGAGGACTAGCGGGAGACGAGCAGTGCTTC.

The rearrangement joins TRBV6-2 or TRBV6-3 to TRBJ2-7, with 7 positions matching TRBD2. Per germline, CDR1 MNHEY and CDR2 SVGEGT. The CDR3 consists of 15 residues. Losses at the gene ends were 8 bases for V and 1 base for J; bases not matched to a gene: 11. CDR3 in amino acids: CASSPPGLKSYEQYF. The CDR3 DNA reads as TGTGCCAGCTCACCGCCGGGACTAAAATCCTACGAGCAGTACTTC.

This clonotype was seen many times. At one of its ends the junction is not consistent with the germline gene, which may arise from a read error. The rearrangement uses TRBV7-9 and TRBJ2-7, with TRBD1 matching over 10 bases. CDR3 length: 14 amino acids. From germline, CDR1 is SEHNR and CDR2 FQNEAQ (reference sequence). The CDR3 DNA sequence: TGCGCCAGCAGCCAACCCGGGACAGGGGTCGAGCAGTACTTC. Its protein product is CASSQPGTGVEQYF.

This clonotype was detected once. The chain joins TRBV20-1 to TRBJ2-3, with TRBD1 matching 8 bases. The CDR3 covers 15 residues. Looked up from germline, CDR1 is DFQATT and CDR2 is SNEGSKA (reference sequence). V trimming: 2 bases; J trimming: 6 bases; junction bases outside the gene matches: 10. The CDR3 loop reads CSARIGQGVGDTQYF. In DNA, the CDR3 is TGCAGTGCTAGAATTGGACAGGGAGTAGGTGATACGCAGTATTTT.

The gene calls are TRBV19 and TRBJ1-5; D is possibly TRBD1 (5 bases). The V end was cut by 7 bases, the J end by 4 bases, with 14 bases between. CDR1 is LNHDA and CDR2 is SQIVND in the germline V gene (reference sequence). CDR3 length: 14 amino acids. The CDR3 is CASKSQGLNQPQHF. CDR3 coding DNA: TGTGCCAGTAAGAGTCAGGGTTTGAATCAGCCCCAGCATTTT.

The chain links TRBV29-1 to TRBJ2-1; D uncertain. The V gene's germline CDR1 is SQVTM and CDR2 ANQGSEA. Between the trimmed V and J ends, which lost 1 base and 10 bases, there was a span of 8 bases. The CDR3 totals 11 residues. This CDR3 reads CSVEALSEQFF. CDR3 coding DNA: TGCAGCGTTGAAGCCTTAAGCGAGCAGTTCTTC.

J is TRBJ1-5 and V is TRBV19, with a tentative D call TRBD1 (6 bases). Germline CDR1 is LNHDA and CDR2 is SQIVND (reference sequence). Trimming pared 2 bases from V and 0 bases from J, leaving 11 bases between. The CDR3 is made up of 16 amino acids. In DNA form, the CDR3 reads TGTGCCAGTAGTATAAGGACAGCTTATAGCAATCAGCCCCAGCATTTT. This translates into CASSIRTAYSNQPQHF.

This clonotype was seen many times. The genes are TRBV10-3 and TRBJ2-7, with 7 positions matching TRBD1. The junction had 14 bases not matched to a gene; V was cut back by 10 bases and J by 5 bases. Germline V gives CDR1 ENHRY, CDR2 SYGVKD. The CDR3 runs 14 residues. In nucleotides, the CDR3 is TGTGCCAGCGCCGCCGGGACAGCGGCCCACGAGCAGTACTTC. As protein: CASAAGTAAHEQYF.

This clonotype was recorded many times. This chain uses TRBV10-3 with TRBJ1-5; TRBD1 matches 11 bases. Germline assignment: CDR1 ENHRY and CDR2 SYGVKD. V shed 6 bases and J 5 bases; nucleotides not matched to a gene: 12. The CDR3 contains 17 residues. CDR3: CAISAEWGQGEYQPQHF. CDR3 in DNA: TGTGCCATCAGCGCAGAATGGGGACAGGGGGAATATCAGCCCCAGCATTTT.

This clonotype was detected once. The V and J genes are TRBV19 and TRBJ2-7; the D is unclear. Germline V gene data show CDR1 as LNHDA and CDR2 as SQIVND (reference sequence). Trimming pared 11 bases from V and 4 bases from J, leaving 15 bases between. The CDR3 is made up of 12 amino acids. CDR3 coding DNA: TGTGCCTGGAGTGATAATCCGTACGAGCAGTACTTC. The encoded protein is CAWSDNPYEQYF. The full variable domain, rest sourced from reference TRBV19 and TRBJ2-7, is DGGITQSPKYLFRKEGQNVTLSCEQNLNHDAMYWYRQDPGQGLRLIYYSQIVNDFQKGDIAEGYSVSREKKESFPLTVTSAQKNPTAFYLCAWSDNPYEQYFGPGTRLTVT.

This clonotype was detected a few times. This chain links TRBV7-3 with TRBJ2-7, with 10 bases lining up with TRBD1. The J segment lost 4 bases and the V segment lost 5 bases, leaving 11 bases of the junction unmatched. Per the germline V gene, CDR1 is SGHTA and CDR2 is FQGTGA. The CDR3 loop spans 16 amino acids. The CDR3 region has the DNA TGTGCCAGCAGCGCCCCCGGGACAGGGGACAGGTACGAGCAGTACTTC. Its protein product is CASSAPGTGDRYEQYF.

About this clonotype itself: It may be a read error: a sequence one base away is much more abundant. This chain joins TRBV5-1 and TRBJ1-3; unclear D gene. The CDR3 sequence is 13 residues long. Trimming removed 4 bases at V and 6 bases at J, with 11 bases between. CDR1 SGHRS and CDR2 YFSETQ come from the germline V gene. The CDR3 DNA sequence: TGCGCCAGCAGCCCAGAAGATGCAAACACCATATATTTT. This sequence encodes CASSPEDANTIYF.

This clonotype was seen more than once but under ten times. The rearrangement joins TRBV4-2 to TRBJ2-7, with D possibly being TRBD1 (6 bases). Germline V gives CDR1 LGHNA, CDR2 YNFKEQ. V gave up 0 bases and J gave up 0 bases, with 12 bases separating them. This CDR3 is 16 amino acids long. The CDR3 protein is CASSQDGDKTSYEQYF. The CDR3 nucleotides are TGTGCCAGCAGCCAAGATGGGGACAAGACCTCCTACGAGCAGTACTTC.